This T cell receptor beta chain derives from a study of blood T cell repertoires in COVID-19. At the level of the study: The analysed material was cDNA or gDNA that came from T cells, B-cell-depleted T cells, or PBMCs.

This CDR3 comprises 13 residues. V was shortened by 2 bases and J by 6 bases, with 11 bases between the two germline ends. Germline V gives CDR1 SNHLY, CDR2 FYNNEI. TCRdb's table, derived via immunoSEQ multiplex PCR, lists solely in-frame clones and lacks some. The sample lists 450,000 to 500,000 clones, roughly 90% occurring once. Individuals aged about 18 to 89 years were recruited from 24 US areas. The study assigned cohorts using participant-reported clinical history. Sequenced sample: PBMCs or T cells enriched from blood (not recorded which). The chain uses TRBV2 and TRBJ2-7; a weak D match, TRBD1 (5 bases). This receptor was obtained from a woman aged 18-29 years who had recovered from COVID-19. The CDR3 coding sequence is TGTGCCAGCAGTGAACAGGGTGAGCTCGAGCAGTACTTC. It is translated as CASSEQGELEQYF.